This passage covers 5 T cell receptor beta chains from one sample sequenced in a study of blood T cell repertoires in COVID-19. Sequencing used immunoSEQ multiplex PCR; TCRdb keeps in-frame clones, though not all of them. The repertoire holds approximately 270,000 clones, with 85% to 95% as singletons. Input material: PBMCs or T cells enriched from blood (not recorded which). The receptor set was obtained from a man aged 35 to 55 who had been exposed to COVID-19.

The chain carries TRBV18 and TRBJ2-3; TRBD2 aligns across 7 bases. Germline CDR1 and CDR2: KGHSH and LQKENI. V was clipped by 4 bases and J by 5 bases; unmatched bases: 9. This CDR3 has 15 amino acids. The CDR3 DNA reads as TGTGCCAGCTCACGACGCGGGAGTATCGAAGATACGCAGTATTTT. Its protein product is CASSRRGSIEDTQYF. Looking up the rest from reference TRBV18 and TRBJ2-3 gives the full variable domain: NAGVMQNPRHLVRRRGQEARLRCSPMKGHSHVYWYRQLPEEGLKFMVYLQKENIIDESGMPKERFSAEFPKEGPSILRIQQVVRGDSAAYFCASSRRGSIEDTQYFGPGTRLTVL.

The chain has TRBV9 and TRBJ2-2, with 7 bases lining up with TRBD1. Germline values: CDR1 SGDLS, CDR2 YYNGEE. V lost 2 bases and J lost 7; bases outside the gene matches: 14. This CDR3 spans 17 amino acids. CDR3: CASSVSITGDSLGELFF. Here the CDR3 DNA reads TGTGCCAGCAGCGTTAGTATTACAGGGGATTCCCTCGGGGAGCTGTTTTTT.

The CDR3 DNA sequence: TGTGCCAGCAGTCCGCAAGGTGGGGGAGGGAGGACCGGGGAGCTGTTTTTT. Its protein is CASSPQGGGGRTGELFF. The rearrangement uses TRBV28 and TRBJ2-2, with TRBD2 identical over 7 bases. The germline gives CDR1 MDHEN, CDR2 SYDVKM. CDR3 length equals 17 residues. Trimming removed 5 bases from V and 5 bases from J; junction bases left unmatched: 14.

This clone appeared a single time. This sequence joins TRBV4-3 and TRBJ2-2; TRBD1 agrees at 7 bases. This CDR3 is built from 16 residues. V lost 0 bases to trimming and J lost 3 bases; unmatched junction nucleotides: 4. The germline V gene encodes CDR1 LGHNA and CDR2 YSLEER. DNA of the CDR3: TGCGCCAGCAGCCAAGAACAACAGGGGTACACCGGGGAGCTGTTTTTT. It encodes CASSQEQQGYTGELFF.

CDR3 in DNA: TGTGCCAGCAGCTACTCCGGGACAGGGGACGGATCCTACGAGCAGTACTTC. The encoded protein is CASSYSGTGDGSYEQYF. This sequence joins TRBV7-6 and TRBJ2-7; 10 nucleotides agree with TRBD1. Germline lookup yields CDR1 SGHVS and CDR2 FNYEAQ. Germline trimming cut 4 bases from V and 1 base from J; bases unmatched to any gene: 10. This CDR3 region has 17 residues.